The clone carrying this T cell receptor (beta chain) was seen a few times. Antigen unknown. This entry is derived from a study of T-cell memory formation after mild COVID-19. Notes on the study in general: Pre-infection memory harbored some responding clones, suggesting cross-reactive memory joined.

Germline CDR1 reads KGHSH; CDR2 reads LQKENI. This CDR3 spans 15 amino acids. Trimming took off 3 bases at V and 0 bases at J, with 11 bases between the two ends. One entry per CDR3 protein, called by TCRdb with MiXCR from the 5' RACE reads. The data show under 200,000 distinct CDR3 sequences, with approximately 13% seen just once and 2.5% to 3.5% held by the top ten. This clonotype was sampled from a man between 18 and 35 years old who had mild COVID-19 (a few samples of this study predate the infection). Cell type and time point are not known. V and J are TRBV18 and TRBJ1-1; a weak D match, TRBD1 (6 bases). The sequencing sample was made of PBMCs or a T cell subset sorted from them (not recorded which). CDR3 DNA: TGTGCCAGCTCACCCTGGGGGGCGTTGAACACTGAAGCTTTCTTT. This gives the protein CASSPWGALNTEAFF. The variable domain in full, with the rest retrieved from reference TRBV18 and TRBJ1-1, is NAGVMQNPRHLVRRRGQEARLRCSPMKGHSHVYWYRQLPEEGLKFMVYLQKENIIDESGMPKERFSAEFPKEGPSILRIQQVVRGDSAAYFCASSPWGALNTEAFFGQGTRLTVV.